This TCR beta chain was observed in a study of cytomegalovirus exposure and HLA in healthy donors. V was cut by 4 bases and J by 7 bases, with 13 bases left in between. Looked up from germline, CDR1 is SGHVS and CDR2 is FNYEAQ. The CDR3 contains 14 residues. Donors came from a validation cohort of over a hundred subjects, distinct from the first 666-subject cohort. Profiling relied on immunoSEQ multiplex PCR, and the TCRdb table lists in-frame clones only, not all of them. The data contain around 250,000 clones, around 91% of them singletons. Sequencing was carried out using PBMCs. The receptor comes from a woman aged 18-29 years in good health and CMV-seronegative. The chain carries TRBV7-6 and TRBJ2-2; D gene uncertain. The CDR3 loop reads CASSSSPGYGELFF. In DNA form, the CDR3 reads TGTGCCAGCAGCTCATCACCGGGTTACGGGGAGCTGTTTTTT.